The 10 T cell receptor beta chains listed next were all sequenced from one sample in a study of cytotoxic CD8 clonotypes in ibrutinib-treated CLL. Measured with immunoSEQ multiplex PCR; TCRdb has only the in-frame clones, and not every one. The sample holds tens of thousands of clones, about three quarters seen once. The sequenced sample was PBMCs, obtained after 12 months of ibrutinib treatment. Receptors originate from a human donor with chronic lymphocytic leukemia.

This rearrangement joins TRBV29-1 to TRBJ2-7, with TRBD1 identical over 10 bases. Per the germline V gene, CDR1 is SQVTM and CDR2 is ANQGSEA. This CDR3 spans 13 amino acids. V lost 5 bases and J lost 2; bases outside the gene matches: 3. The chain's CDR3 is CSVIGQGAYEQYF. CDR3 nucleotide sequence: TGCAGCGTTATAGGACAGGGGGCCTACGAGCAGTACTTC.

The CDR3 bases are TGTGCCAGCAGCCATGACAGGGGGCAGGGCTACACCTTC. It encodes CASSHDRGQGYTF. This chain joins TRBV4-2 and TRBJ1-2; 10 bases are shared with TRBD1. J was trimmed by 8 bases and V by 3 bases; bases with no gene match: 3. The CDR3 is made up of 13 amino acids. Per germline, CDR1 LGHNA and CDR2 YNFKEQ.

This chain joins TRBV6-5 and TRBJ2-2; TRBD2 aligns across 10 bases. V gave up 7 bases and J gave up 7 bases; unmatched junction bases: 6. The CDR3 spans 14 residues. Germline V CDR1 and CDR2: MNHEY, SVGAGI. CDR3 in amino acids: CASKLLAGVGELFF. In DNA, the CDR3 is TGTGCCAGCAAGCTTCTAGCGGGAGTCGGGGAGCTGTTTTTT.

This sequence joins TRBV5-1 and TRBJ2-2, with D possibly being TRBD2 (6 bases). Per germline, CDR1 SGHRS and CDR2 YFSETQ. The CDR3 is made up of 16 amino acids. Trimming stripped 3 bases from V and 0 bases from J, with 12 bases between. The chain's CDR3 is CASSWLAEANTGELFF. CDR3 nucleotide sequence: TGCGCCAGCAGCTGGTTAGCGGAGGCGAACACCGGGGAGCTGTTTTTT.

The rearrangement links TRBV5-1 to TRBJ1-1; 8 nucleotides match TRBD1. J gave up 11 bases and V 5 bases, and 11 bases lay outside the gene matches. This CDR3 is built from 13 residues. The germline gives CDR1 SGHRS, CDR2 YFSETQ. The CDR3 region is CASSPSGGTSAFF. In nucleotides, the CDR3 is TGCGCCAGCAGTCCGTCAGGGGGCACGTCGGCTTTCTTT. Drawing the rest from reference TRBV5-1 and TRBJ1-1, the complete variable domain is KAGVTQTPRYLIKTRGQQVTLSCSPISGHRSVSWYQQTPGQGLQFLFEYFSETQRNKGNFPGRFSGRQFSNSRSEMNVSTLELGDSALYLCASSPSGGTSAFFGQGTRLTVV.

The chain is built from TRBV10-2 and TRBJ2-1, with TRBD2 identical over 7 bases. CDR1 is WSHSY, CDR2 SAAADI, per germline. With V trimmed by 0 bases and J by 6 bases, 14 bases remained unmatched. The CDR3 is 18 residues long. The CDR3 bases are TGCGCCAGCAGTGAGTCCTCCCATTTAGCTAGCGGCTTCAATGAGCAGTTCTTC. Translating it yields CASSESSHLASGFNEQFF.

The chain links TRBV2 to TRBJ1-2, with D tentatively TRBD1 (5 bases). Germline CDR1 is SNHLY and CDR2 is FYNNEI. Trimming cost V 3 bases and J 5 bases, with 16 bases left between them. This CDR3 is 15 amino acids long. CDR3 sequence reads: CASSDRPGTRYGYTF. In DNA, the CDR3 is TGTGCCAGCAGTGACCGACCGGGGACGCGGTATGGCTACACCTTC.

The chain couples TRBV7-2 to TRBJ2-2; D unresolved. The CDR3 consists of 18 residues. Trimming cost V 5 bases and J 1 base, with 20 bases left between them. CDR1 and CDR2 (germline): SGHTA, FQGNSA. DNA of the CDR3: TGTGCCAGCAGCCCATCTCTATGGCGGAAGAGGAACACCGGGGAGCTGTTTTTT. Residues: CASSPSLWRKRNTGELFF.

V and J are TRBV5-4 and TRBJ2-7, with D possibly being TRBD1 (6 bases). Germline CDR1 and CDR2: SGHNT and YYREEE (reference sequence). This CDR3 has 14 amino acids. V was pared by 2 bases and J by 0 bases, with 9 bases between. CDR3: CASSFETGSYEQYF. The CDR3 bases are TGTGCCAGCAGCTTCGAGACAGGCTCCTACGAGCAGTACTTC.

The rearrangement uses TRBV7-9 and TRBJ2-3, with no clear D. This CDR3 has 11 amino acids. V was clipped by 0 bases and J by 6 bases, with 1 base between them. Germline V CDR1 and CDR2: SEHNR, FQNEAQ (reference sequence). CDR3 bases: TGTGCCAGCAGCTTAGCCGATACGCAGTATTTT. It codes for CASSLADTQYF. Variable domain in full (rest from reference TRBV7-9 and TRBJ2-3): DTGVSQNPRHKITKRGQNVTFRCDPISEHNRLYWYRQTLGQGPEFLTYFQNEAQLEKSRLLSDRFSAERPKGSFSTLEIQRTEQGDSAMYLCASSLADTQYFGPGTRLTVL.